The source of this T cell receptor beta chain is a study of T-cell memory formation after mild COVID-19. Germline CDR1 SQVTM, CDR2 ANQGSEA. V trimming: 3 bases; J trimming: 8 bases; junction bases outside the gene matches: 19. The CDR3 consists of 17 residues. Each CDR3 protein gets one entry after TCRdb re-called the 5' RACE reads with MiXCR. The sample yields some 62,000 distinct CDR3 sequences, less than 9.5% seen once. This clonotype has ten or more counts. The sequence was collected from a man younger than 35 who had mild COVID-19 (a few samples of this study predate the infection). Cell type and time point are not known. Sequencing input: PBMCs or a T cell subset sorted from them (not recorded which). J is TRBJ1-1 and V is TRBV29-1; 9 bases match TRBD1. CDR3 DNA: TGCAGCGTTGAGTCAGTGGGACAGGGCGGTCGGGCGGGAGAAGCTTTCTTT. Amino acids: CSVESVGQGGRAGEAFF.